This record concerns one T cell receptor beta chain sequence. As yet, its antigen is unknown. This sample is drawn from a study of cytomegalovirus exposure and HLA in healthy donors. Study outcomes and limitations: A few chains linked to CMV were shown in vitro to be specific for CMV antigens. In a later analysis, an Asian-associated ancestry cluster reportedly showed fewer N-insertions than the roughly 700-donor mean.

The primer mix had 60 Vbeta and 13 Jbeta primers. Method: immunoSEQ multiplex PCR; TCRdb's copy keeps in-frame clones and lacks some. The data show about 180,000 clones, with about 82% seen just once and around 1.5% held by the top ten. This CDR3 comprises 12 residues. Germline-derived CDR1 and CDR2 are LNHNV and YYDKDF (reference sequence). V was pared by 1 base and J by 10 bases, with 8 bases between. This sequence originates from a man aged 18 to 30 in good health and CMV-seronegative. Input material: PBMCs. The J gene is TRBJ2-1, the V gene TRBV15; TRBD2 might be the D (5 bases). CDR3 sequence: CATSRAPGEQFF. For the CDR3, the DNA is TGTGCCACCAGCAGAGCCCCGGGAGAGCAGTTCTTC.